The 21 T cell receptor beta chains given below trace back to one sample, sequenced in a study of cytomegalovirus exposure and HLA in healthy donors. The study ran its PCR with 60 Vbeta and 13 Jbeta primers. The repertoire was sequenced with immunoSEQ multiplex PCR; TCRdb's copy has only in-frame clones and lacks some. The sample contains some 110,000 clones, less than 80% of which appear only once. The sequenced material came from PBMCs. The source is a woman aged 30 to 39 in good health and CMV-seronegative.

This clone was counted a few times. The chain employs TRBV6-5 and TRBJ1-2, with 9 bases fitting TRBD1. The trim removed 0 bases at V and 5 bases at J, leaving 7 bases unmatched. The CDR3 is 16 residues long. The germline V gene has CDR1 MNHEY and CDR2 SVGAGI. CDR3 residues: CASSYSWTGEEYGYTF. Here the CDR3 DNA reads TGTGCCAGCAGTTACTCTTGGACAGGGGAGGAATATGGCTACACCTTC.

V is TRBV6-6 and J is TRBJ2-7, with a possible D match to TRBD1 (5 bases). CDR3 length equals 12 residues. Germline V gene lookup returns CDR1 MNHNY and CDR2 SVGAGI (reference sequence). The V and J ends lost 5 bases and 6 bases respectively, with 11 bases between them. CDR3 in amino acids: CASSPQALEQYF. The CDR3 DNA reads as TGTGCCAGCAGTCCACAGGCCCTCGAGCAGTACTTC.

This chain links TRBV5-1 with TRBJ2-5; tentative D call: TRBD2 (6 bases). Germline-derived CDR1 and CDR2 are SGHRS and YFSETQ. The CDR3 contains 14 residues. V dropped 0 bases and J dropped 5 bases, with 11 bases sitting between them. The CDR3 DNA reads as TGCGCCAGCAGCTTGGTGGTGGCGGGGGAGACCCAGTACTTC. Amino acids: CASSLVVAGETQYF.

This rearrangement joins TRBV28 to TRBJ2-2; D is uncertain. CDR3 length: 13 amino acids. Looked up from germline, CDR1 is MDHEN and CDR2 is SYDVKM. The V end lost 5 bases, the J end lost 7 bases, and 11 bases lay between the germline ends. The CDR3 loop is CASSTRFGGELFF. The CDR3 nucleotides read TGTGCCAGCAGTACTCGGTTTGGCGGGGAGCTGTTTTTT.

The CDR3 loop reads CASSLGDNTYEQYF. The CDR3 DNA follows: TGTGCCAGCAGCTTGGGGGACAACACCTACGAGCAGTACTTC. The chain links TRBV5-5 to TRBJ2-7, with D perhaps TRBD1 (6 bases). The V gene's germline CDR1 is SGHKS and CDR2 YYEKEE (reference sequence). The CDR3 has 14 amino acids. The germline V and J ends were trimmed by 0 bases and 2 bases, with 9 bases remaining between them. Full variable domain (outside the CDR3, taken from reference TRBV5-5 and TRBJ2-7): DAGVTQSPTHLIKTRGQQVTLRCSPISGHKSVSWYQQVLGQGPQFIFQYYEKEERGRGNFPDRFSARQFPNYSSELNVNALLLGDSALYLCASSLGDNTYEQYFGPGTRLTVT.

V usage is TRBV27 and J usage is TRBJ2-7, with TRBD1 identical over 7 bases. Germline assignment: CDR1 MNHEY and CDR2 SMNVEV (reference sequence). The CDR3 has 15 amino acids. The junction had 11 bases not matched to a gene; V was cut back by 5 bases and J by 4 bases. CDR3 in amino acids: CASSPQTGRGYEQYF. The CDR3 DNA reads as TGTGCCAGCAGTCCACAGACAGGGAGAGGTTACGAGCAGTACTTC.

There are a few counts of this clone. The chain is built from TRBV7-6 and TRBJ2-7, with TRBD2 identical over 14 bases. Germline CDR1 and CDR2: SGHVS and FNYEAQ. Losses at the gene ends were 5 bases for V and 2 bases for J; bases not matched to a gene: 8. The CDR3 spans 17 residues. CDR3 sequence: CASSRGLAGGTTYEQYF. The CDR3 nucleotides read TGTGCCAGCAGCCGAGGACTAGCGGGAGGCACAACCTACGAGCAGTACTTC.

V is TRBV9 and J is TRBJ2-3; unclear D gene. Between the trimmed V and J ends, which lost 4 bases and 2 bases, there was a span of 5 bases. The CDR3 totals 12 residues. Germline V gene sequence: CDR1 SGDLS, CDR2 YYNGEE. The CDR3 reads CASSTNTDTQYF. The CDR3 DNA follows: TGTGCCAGCAGCACTAACACAGATACGCAGTATTTT.

As concerns this clone: In the same sample, other DNA sequences code for this CDR3. J is TRBJ1-1 and V is TRBV18, with 9 bases aligning to TRBD1. The germline V gene encodes CDR1 KGHSH and CDR2 LQKENI. The J segment lost 3 bases and the V segment lost 6 bases, leaving 2 bases of the junction unmatched. The CDR3 is 13 amino acids. The chain's CDR3 is CASSGQGHTEAFF. In DNA form, the CDR3 reads TGTGCCAGCTCGGGACAGGGTCACACTGAAGCTTTCTTT.

This clone appeared a single time. CDR3 protein: CASSLLGLAGSYEQYF. DNA for the CDR3: TGTGCCAGCAGCCTACTGGGACTAGCGGGTTCGTACGAGCAGTACTTC. The chain has TRBV7-8 and TRBJ2-7, with TRBD2 identical over 12 bases. Germline CDR1 reads SGHVS; CDR2 reads FQNEAQ. The CDR3 has 16 residues. The V segment lost 5 bases and the J segment 4 bases; nucleotides outside the gene matches: 9.

As DNA, the CDR3 is TGCGCCAGCAGTTCTGGACAGGTGGGCGTGGGTGAGCAGTACTTC. Protein: CASSSGQVGVGEQYF. The chain employs TRBV5-1 and TRBJ2-7, with 7 bases aligning to TRBD1. Germline CDR1 and CDR2: SGHRS and YFSETQ. V lost 5 bases, J lost 7 bases, and 15 bases stayed unmatched. This CDR3 region has 15 residues.

Regarding this clone: A read error may account for a junction end that differs from germline. In nucleotides, the CDR3 is TGTGCCAGCAGCGAAGGACTAACAAACACAGATACGCAGTATTTT. It yields the protein CASSEGLTNTDTQYF. The chain joins TRBV2 to TRBJ2-3; D is possibly TRBD2 (6 bases). The CDR3 runs 15 residues. Germline V gene lookup returns CDR1 SNHLY and CDR2 FYNNEI.

The genes are TRBV7-9 and TRBJ2-3; 9 nucleotides match TRBD1. The CDR3 has 15 residues. Germline assignment: CDR1 SEHNR and CDR2 FQNEAQ (reference sequence). Trimming took 3 bases from V and 8 from J; bases not matched to a gene: 9. The CDR3 nucleotides read TGTGCCAGCAGCTTTGGACAGGGGATAGATAGTACGCAGTATTTT. Its translation is CASSFGQGIDSTQYF.

This chain uses TRBV5-6 with TRBJ1-1; weak D call: TRBD1 (6 bases). V lost 1 base and J lost 3, with 10 bases in between. This CDR3 spans 14 amino acids. CDR1 and CDR2 from the germline V gene are SGHDT and YYEEEE. CDR3 nucleotides: TGTGCCAGCAGCTTGTGGTCAGGGGACACTGAAGCTTTCTTT. Translated, it gives CASSLWSGDTEAFF.

The CDR3 reads CAISQGVEAFF. CDR3 in DNA: TGTGCCATCAGCCAGGGGGTTGAAGCTTTCTTT. The chain has TRBV10-3 and TRBJ1-1, with 7 bases matching TRBD1. V gave up 6 bases and J gave up 7 bases; unmatched junction bases: 2. Germline V gene data show CDR1 as ENHRY and CDR2 as SYGVKD. CDR3 length equals 11 residues.

This clone was seen more than once but under ten times. The V call is TRBV2, the J call TRBJ2-5; 11 bases map to TRBD1. This CDR3 has 14 residues. Losses at the gene ends were 5 bases for V and 2 bases for J; bases not matched to a gene: 1. CDR1 is SNHLY and CDR2 is FYNNEI in the germline V gene. This chain's CDR3 is CASSWDRGQETQYF. The DNA for the CDR3 is TGTGCCAGCAGTTGGGACAGGGGGCAAGAGACCCAGTACTTC.

The V call is TRBV19, the J call TRBJ1-2; no firm D call. V lost 6 bases and J 3 bases, leaving 11 bases between the germline ends. Germline V lookup: CDR1 LNHDA, CDR2 SQIVND (reference sequence). This CDR3 is built from 13 residues. The CDR3 is CASRGRSDYGYTF. CDR3 bases: TGTGCCAGTAGAGGCAGGTCGGACTATGGCTACACCTTC.

Only one count was recorded for this clone. The germline gene is not matched at one end of the junction; a read error may be the cause. The chain combines TRBV7-9 with TRBJ2-3, with a tentative D call TRBD2 (6 bases). This CDR3 contains 12 residues. Germline CDR1 and CDR2: SEHNR and FQNEAQ (reference sequence). The CDR3 DNA reads as TGTGCCAGCAAAACTAGCACCGATACGCAGTATTTT. As protein: CASKTSTDTQYF.

V gene TRBV27 combines with J gene TRBJ2-1; a possible D gene is TRBD2 (6 bases). V was shortened by 7 bases and J by 6 bases, with 10 bases between the two germline ends. The CDR3 extends over 12 amino acids. The germline CDR1 and CDR2 sequences are MNHEY and SMNVEV (reference sequence). The CDR3 DNA follows: TGTGCCAGCAATTCCGGGGGCAATGAGCAGTTCTTC. This translates into CASNSGGNEQFF.

This clone was counted only a few times. V usage is TRBV6-5 and J usage is TRBJ1-2; D unresolved. CDR1 is MNHEY and CDR2 is SVGAGI in the germline V gene. This CDR3 is built from 12 residues. Trimming stripped 0 bases from V and 7 bases from J, with 6 bases between. The CDR3 DNA follows: TGTGCCAGCAGTTACTCGACGGGTGGCTACACCTTC. Protein product: CASSYSTGGYTF.

The chain uses TRBV6-5 and TRBJ2-7, with a weak D call TRBD1 (5 bases). The germline V gene has CDR1 MNHEY and CDR2 SVGAGI. The CDR3 loop spans 14 amino acids. Trimming removed 2 bases at V and 0 bases at J, with 8 bases between. As DNA, the CDR3 is TGTGCCAGCAGTTACCTACAGGACTCCTACGAGCAGTACTTC. Its protein is CASSYLQDSYEQYF.